Following are 32 T cell receptor beta chains from one sample sequenced in a study of cytomegalovirus exposure and HLA in healthy donors. PCR used 60 Vbeta primers and 13 Jbeta primers. Repertoires were generated with immunoSEQ multiplex PCR, while TCRdb's copy carries only in-frame clones and drops some. The data show roughly 290,000 clones, about 80% seen once. Sequenced material: PBMCs. The receptors originated from a girl between 2 and 10 years old in good health and CMV-seronegative.

J is TRBJ1-6 and V is TRBV6-1; no firm D call. The ends were cut back, 3 bases at V and 0 bases at J, with 12 bases in the middle. CDR3 length: 17 residues. Germline V gene lookup returns CDR1 MNHNS and CDR2 SASEGT. The CDR3 sequence: CASSDLVGSSYNSPLHF. The DNA of the CDR3 is TGTGCCAGCAGTGATCTGGTCGGTAGCTCCTATAATTCACCCCTCCACTTT.

This rearrangement joins TRBV6-5 to TRBJ1-5; no clear D. V was trimmed by 4 bases and J by 7 bases, leaving 11 bases between them. This CDR3 region has 13 residues. Germline CDR1 reads MNHEY; CDR2 reads SVGAGI. The CDR3 DNA follows: TGTGCCAGCAGTTTCTCGCGGGCCCAGCCCCAGCATTTT. Encoded protein: CASSFSRAQPQHF.

CDR3 amino acids: CASSEGWGAGNTIYF. The CDR3 DNA is TGTGCCAGCAGCGAAGGCTGGGGCGCTGGAAACACCATATATTTT. This chain uses TRBV5-6 with TRBJ1-3; the D gene is possibly TRBD1 (5 bases). The CDR3 consists of 15 residues. The germline V gene has CDR1 SGHDT and CDR2 YYEEEE. The V and J ends lost 4 bases and 2 bases respectively, with 13 bases between them.

This clone was detected a few times. The CDR3 nucleotides are TGTGCCAGCAGCTTAAAGGCTAGCAACTTTTACGAGCAGTACTTC. The encoded protein is CASSLKASNFYEQYF. The gene calls are TRBV7-6 and TRBJ2-7; the D gene is possibly TRBD2 (5 bases). This CDR3 spans 15 amino acids. The germline CDR1 and CDR2 sequences are SGHVS and FNYEAQ. Trimming removed 2 bases at V and 4 bases at J, with 15 bases between.

This chain joins TRBV7-2 and TRBJ2-7; D gene ambiguous. CDR1 SGHTA and CDR2 FQGNSA come from the germline V gene. Trimming shortened V by 6 bases and J by 2 bases, and 11 bases separated the two germline ends. The CDR3 extends over 13 amino acids. The CDR3 DNA sequence: TGTGCCAGCAGATCGACTGTCCCCTACGAGCAGTACTTC. Translation: CASRSTVPYEQYF.

CDR3 sequence reads: CASSLTGAFGTQYF. DNA for the CDR3: TGTGCCAGCAGCTTGACGGGTGCCTTCGGGACCCAGTACTTC. The chain carries TRBV7-9 and TRBJ2-5; no firm D call. Deletions cut 3 bases from V and 7 bases from J, with 15 bases between. The CDR3 has 14 residues. Germline V CDR1 and CDR2: SEHNR, FQNEAQ (reference sequence).

This clone has a handful of counts. This sequence joins TRBV6-5 and TRBJ1-5, with 8 bases lining up with TRBD1. Trimming took 5 bases from V and 7 from J; bases not matched to a gene: 10. From germline, CDR1 is MNHEY and CDR2 SVGAGI. CDR3 length equals 15 residues. This CDR3 is CASSHGQGVRQPQHF. CDR3 sequence (DNA): TGTGCCAGCAGTCACGGACAGGGAGTAAGACAGCCCCAGCATTTT.

There are a few counts of this clone. The V gene is TRBV27, the J gene TRBJ1-2; 8 bases map to TRBD1. The V gene's germline CDR1 is MNHEY and CDR2 SMNVEV (reference sequence). The CDR3 extends over 15 amino acids. The trim removed 5 bases at V and 4 bases at J, leaving 9 bases unmatched. In nucleotides, the CDR3 is TGTGCCAGCAGTCTGTTCCCTGGGACAGGCTATGGCTACACCTTC. It yields the protein CASSLFPGTGYGYTF.

This clone was seen just once. The chain combines TRBV6-1 with TRBJ1-4; possibly TRBD1 for D (5 bases). V was cut by 7 bases and J by 4 bases, with 16 bases left in between. This CDR3 is built from 15 residues. In germline, CDR1 is MNHNS, CDR2 SASEGT. For the CDR3, the DNA is TGTGCCAGCACCGAACGGACATCGGGTAATGAAAAACTGTTTTTT. Protein product: CASTERTSGNEKLFF.

The sample holds one count of this clone. The genes are TRBV4-2 and TRBJ2-7, with D perhaps matching TRBD1 (6 bases). Trimming took 2 bases from V and 0 from J, leaving 17 bases between them. CDR3 length: 17 amino acids. Germline values: CDR1 LGHNA, CDR2 YNFKEQ. The CDR3 loop reads CASSQYAGTPFSYEQYF. The CDR3 DNA reads as TGTGCCAGCAGCCAATACGCCGGGACACCATTCTCCTACGAGCAGTACTTC.

The gene calls are TRBV2 and TRBJ2-5, with TRBD2 matching over 7 bases. The J call is uncertain, as TRBJ2-7 better fits the DNA end. The CDR3 loop spans 14 amino acids. Germline V gene lookup returns CDR1 SNHLY and CDR2 FYNNEI. CDR3 sequence reads: CASSRGGGTYEQYF. The CDR3 region has the DNA TGTGCCAGCAGTCGTGGCGGGGGTACCTACGAGCAGTACTTC.

The gene calls are TRBV5-1 and TRBJ2-7; TRBD1 agrees at 7 bases. Germline V gives CDR1 SGHRS, CDR2 YFSETQ. The CDR3 consists of 14 residues. With 6 bases clipped from V and 5 bases from J, the junction kept 11 bases outside the gene matches. CDR3: CASTLGTVSHEQYF. For the CDR3, the DNA is TGCGCCAGCACCCTGGGGACAGTGTCCCACGAGCAGTACTTC.

The rearrangement links TRBV7-6 to TRBJ1-4; weak D call: TRBD1 (5 bases). Trimming removed 5 bases from V and 8 bases from J, with 21 bases in between. Germline CDR1 is SGHVS and CDR2 is FNYEAQ. The CDR3 is 16 residues long. The CDR3 nucleotides are TGTGCCAGCAGCCCTCTAGGGAACCCTGGGGCCGAAAAACTGTTTTTT. This sequence encodes CASSPLGNPGAEKLFF.

The CDR3 protein is CAISERGHYGYTF. For the CDR3, the DNA is TGTGCCATCAGTGAGAGGGGTCACTATGGCTACACCTTC. The J gene is TRBJ1-2, the V gene TRBV10-3; weak D call: TRBD1 (5 bases). CDR1 is ENHRY and CDR2 is SYGVKD in the germline V gene. With 2 bases removed from V and 3 bases from J, the gap between germline ends came to 7 bases. This CDR3 has 13 amino acids.

This clone was observed a handful of times. This chain joins TRBV12-5 and TRBJ2-1, with 10 bases identical to TRBD1. Germline CDR1 reads LGHNT; CDR2 reads FRNRAP. J gave up 6 bases and V 7 bases, and 12 bases lay outside the gene matches. The CDR3 is made up of 16 amino acids. The CDR3 DNA reads as TGTGCTAGTGAAGCCGACAGGGGGCGAGGAGGCAATGAGCAGTTCTTC. Protein product: CASEADRGRGGNEQFF.

The chain uses TRBV18 and TRBJ2-7; possibly TRBD1 for D (6 bases). There are 13 residues in the CDR3. In germline, CDR1 is KGHSH, CDR2 LQKENI. Deletions cut 3 bases from V and 4 bases from J, with 10 bases between. In nucleotides, the CDR3 is TGTGCCAGCTCACCCCAGGGGAAATACGAGCAGTACTTC. This gives the protein CASSPQGKYEQYF. Full variable domain (outside the CDR3, taken from reference TRBV18 and TRBJ2-7): NAGVMQNPRHLVRRRGQEARLRCSPMKGHSHVYWYRQLPEEGLKFMVYLQKENIIDESGMPKERFSAEFPKEGPSILRIQQVVRGDSAAYFCASSPQGKYEQYFGPGTRLTVT.

The J gene is TRBJ1-6, the V gene TRBV7-9; perhaps TRBD1 as D (5 bases). The V end was cut by 5 bases, the J end by 5 bases, with 13 bases between. Germline loops: CDR1 SEHNR, CDR2 FQNEAQ (reference sequence). The CDR3 length is 15 residues. CDR3 sequence reads: CASSPGGSHNSPLHF. CDR3 nucleotides: TGTGCCAGCAGCCCCGGGGGTTCCCATAATTCACCCCTCCACTTT.

The chain is built from TRBV27 and TRBJ2-7; tentative D call: TRBD1 (6 bases). Trimming took 7 bases from V and 6 from J, leaving 10 bases between them. CDR1 MNHEY and CDR2 SMNVEV come from the germline V gene (reference sequence). CDR3 size: 11 residues. The DNA of the CDR3 is TGTGCCAGCACTCGAGGGGGCGAGCAGTACTTC. It is translated as CASTRGGEQYF.

The chain recombines TRBV7-2 with TRBJ2-5; D remains unclear. V lost 0 bases to trimming and J lost 0 bases, with 14 bases between them. The CDR3 has 17 amino acids. Germline CDR1 is SGHTA and CDR2 is FQGNSA. CDR3 nucleotide sequence: TGTGCCAGCAGCTTAGCTCGAGGTGACTGGTACCAAGAGACCCAGTACTTC. Protein sequence: CASSLARGDWYQETQYF.

A word on this clone: Germline and junction disagree at one end, which may indicate a read error. The genes are TRBV7-8 and TRBJ1-6, with D hard to call. Per germline, CDR1 SGHVS and CDR2 FQNEAQ. The CDR3 consists of 11 residues. CDR3 amino acids: CASSFNSPLHF. CDR3 sequence (DNA): TGTGCCAGCAGCTTTAATTCCCCCCTCCACTTT.

The chain links TRBV30 to TRBJ1-2; TRBD1 might be the D (5 bases). Germline V gene lookup returns CDR1 GTSNPN and CDR2 SVGIG (reference sequence). V lost 6 bases to trimming and J lost 2 bases, with 10 bases between them. CDR3 size: 12 residues. CDR3 nucleotide sequence: TGTGCCTGCGAGACAGAAAACTATGGCTACACCTTC. This codes for CACETENYGYTF.

The gene calls are TRBV27 and TRBJ2-2; 8 bases are a match to TRBD2. Trimming cost V 1 base and J 5 bases; bases outside gene matches: 9. The CDR3 consists of 17 residues. Germline lookup yields CDR1 MNHEY and CDR2 SMNVEV (reference sequence). CDR3 region: CASSLYSGRARTGELFF. The CDR3 DNA is TGTGCCAGCAGTTTATACTCCGGGAGGGCCAGAACCGGGGAGCTGTTTTTT.

This chain connects TRBV13 to TRBJ2-3, with D possibly TRBD2 on 5 matching bases. The germline CDR1 and CDR2 sequences are PRHDT and FYEKMQ (reference sequence). This CDR3 comprises 14 residues. The V end lost 4 bases, the J end lost 4 bases, and 12 bases lay between the germline ends. The CDR3 region is CASSSTRWPDTQYF. In DNA, the CDR3 is TGTGCCAGCAGCTCCACTAGATGGCCAGATACGCAGTATTTT. The variable domain in full, with the rest retrieved from reference TRBV13 and TRBJ2-3, is AAGVIQSPRHLIKEKRETATLKCYPIPRHDTVYWYQQGPGQDPQFLISFYEKMQSDKGSIPDRFSAQQFSDYHSELNMSSLELGDSALYFCASSSTRWPDTQYFGPGTRLTVL.

The rearrangement uses TRBV5-4 and TRBJ2-5; maybe TRBD2 (6 bases). Germline lookup yields CDR1 SGHNT and CDR2 YYREEE (reference sequence). V gave up 5 bases and J gave up 5 bases, with 16 bases separating them. This CDR3 has 14 residues. CDR3 bases: TGTGCCAGCAGAGAGACGACACGGGGGGAGACCCAGTACTTC. Translated: CASRETTRGETQYF.

The chain carries TRBV29-1 and TRBJ1-2; possibly TRBD1 for D (5 bases). The V gene lost 6 bases and the J gene lost 1 base, with 9 bases spanning the gap. CDR3 length: 12 amino acids. Looked up from germline, CDR1 is SQVTM and CDR2 is ANQGSEA. In DNA form, the CDR3 reads TGCAGCGTGCCGGGGGTTAACTATGGCTACACCTTC. Its protein is CSVPGVNYGYTF.

The chain has TRBV2 and TRBJ2-2; TRBD1 is a possible D gene (5 bases). The germline V gene has CDR1 SNHLY and CDR2 FYNNEI. The V and J ends lost 5 bases and 1 base respectively, with 8 bases between them. The CDR3 is made up of 14 amino acids. The CDR3 loop is CASSRDRNTGELFF. The CDR3 nucleotides read TGTGCCAGCAGTCGAGACAGGAACACCGGGGAGCTGTTTTTT.

The V call is TRBV6-1, the J call TRBJ1-5; tentatively, D is TRBD1 (5 bases). Germline CDR1 is MNHNS and CDR2 is SASEGT. V was trimmed by 1 base and J by 4 bases, leaving 11 bases between them. The CDR3 length is 15 residues. The CDR3 DNA follows: TGTGCCAGCAGTGAAGTGTCAGGGCCGAATCAGCCCCAGCATTTT. Its protein is CASSEVSGPNQPQHF.

The rearrangement joins TRBV5-1 to TRBJ2-3; D is undetermined. V was trimmed by 0 bases and J by 6 bases, leaving 11 bases between them. Germline CDR1 reads SGHRS; CDR2 reads YFSETQ. The CDR3 sequence is 14 residues long. The CDR3: CASSLAPPADTQYF. The DNA for the CDR3 is TGCGCCAGCAGCTTGGCCCCTCCCGCGGATACGCAGTATTTT.

V is TRBV5-4 and J is TRBJ2-1, with 9 bases fitting TRBD2. J was trimmed by 13 bases and V by 4 bases; bases with no gene match: 9. Per germline, CDR1 SGHNT and CDR2 YYREEE (reference sequence). CDR3 length equals 13 residues. CDR3 loop: CASSNVAGAGQFF. The CDR3 nucleotides read TGTGCCAGCAGCAACGTAGCGGGAGCGGGACAGTTCTTC.

The gene calls are TRBV4-2 and TRBJ2-1, with D possibly matching TRBD2 (6 bases). Germline V lookup: CDR1 LGHNA, CDR2 YNFKEQ. The CDR3 is 14 residues long. Trimming left V 3 bases short and J 4 bases short, with 10 bases between. This chain's CDR3 is CASSQLGGYNEQFF. As DNA, the CDR3 is TGTGCCAGCAGCCAGCTAGGAGGGTACAATGAGCAGTTCTTC.

This clone is a singleton in its sample. This chain links TRBV27 with TRBJ2-5; D ambiguous. This CDR3 is 16 amino acids long. Germline CDR1 MNHEY, CDR2 SMNVEV (reference sequence). Trimming shortened V by 2 bases and J by 6 bases, and 19 bases separated the two germline ends. The CDR3 DNA reads as TGTGCCAGCAGTTTAAGTGCCCGGCGGTGGTGGAAGACCCAGTACTTC. This codes for CASSLSARRWWKTQYF.

This rearrangement joins TRBV11-2 to TRBJ1-2; no firm D call. The CDR3 covers 13 residues. V dropped 4 bases and J dropped 0 bases, with 6 bases sitting between them. Per the germline V gene, CDR1 is SGHAT and CDR2 is FQNNGV. CDR3 nucleotide sequence: TGTGCCAGCAGCTCACATCCTAACTATGGCTACACCTTC. Amino acids: CASSSHPNYGYTF.